Listed below are T cell receptor beta chains from one sample, sequenced in a study of blood T cells in healthy people across ages. MiXCR was run by TCRdb on the 5' RACE reads, yielding one entry per CDR3 protein. The sample lists 1.4 million to 1.5 million distinct CDR3 sequences, 42% seen once, with 7.9% in the top ten. Sequenced material: blood. The source of these receptors is a woman under 30 in good health. Both conserved end residues are part of each CDR3. The order of the fields is J gene, V gene, CDR3 protein.

TRBJ1-5	TRBV20-1	CSAGQGFYQPQHF
TRBJ2-3	TRBV5-1	CASSPGLAGSTQYF
-	TRBV20-1	CSARSGGNYEQYF
TRBJ2-1	TRBV12-3/TRBV12-4	CASSDGLTEQFF
-	TRBV28	CASRSGQGEQYF
TRBJ2-5	TRBV28	CASSFSPWTGGGETQYF
TRBJ2-7	TRBV20-1	CSATSPSAFSYEQYF
TRBJ2-1	TRBV5-1	CASSLKASGELYNEQFF
TRBJ1-1	TRBV6-5	CASNPGDKNTEAFF
-	TRBV21-1	CASSKRGEGTLPGEQYF
TRBJ2-7	TRBV5-1	CASSFSGPYSYEQYF
TRBJ2-3	TRBV20-1	CSAPPREVDSTQYF
TRBJ2-1	TRBV20-1	CSALKAGGELQYNEQFF
TRBJ2-2	TRBV3-1	CASRGGSYTGELFF
TRBJ2-5	TRBV5-1	CASSFERGGRYDKETQYF
TRBJ1-5	TRBV6-1	CASSEAQQGHQPQHF
TRBJ1-2	TRBV14	CASSQDPGTGYTF
TRBJ2-2	TRBV7-9	CASSLRINTGELFF
TRBJ2-1	TRBV30	CAWTLAGGLNEQFF
TRBJ2-5	TRBV6-5	CASSYLDGQETQYF
TRBJ1-2	TRBV30	CACSGTGGSYGYTF
TRBJ2-1	TRBV10-3	CAISESSREPTWDEQFF
TRBJ2-1	TRBV7-2	CASSPGGGRSSYNEQFF
TRBJ2-5	TRBV6-5	CASSYGGSETQYF
TRBJ2-1	TRBV7-2	CASSFLAGATNEQFF
TRBJ1-5	TRBV19	CASRRGDSNQPQHF
TRBJ1-6	TRBV7-9	CASSLDRAGGNSPLHF
TRBJ1-1	TRBV4-1	CASSPKPGGRGNTEAFF
TRBJ1-2	TRBV15	CATSRDEGGGYGYTF
TRBJ2-1	TRBV3-1	CASSQNPLAGLHNEQFF
TRBJ2-3	TRBV27	CASSLSSGAGDTQYF
TRBJ1-5	TRBV5-1	CASSLSHSNQPQHF
TRBJ2-1	TRBV27	CASSLLGLALYVQFF
TRBJ2-1	TRBV20-1	CSARDRGPGVNEQFF
TRBJ2-7	TRBV28	CASRSAQGRYEQYF
-	TRBV2	CASSENSLETQYF
TRBJ1-1	TRBV7-9	CASSFGGGTLNTEAFF
TRBJ2-1	TRBV7-2	CASSPGERPHEQFF
TRBJ2-4	TRBV20-1	CSASQGPSYKQYF
TRBJ2-3	TRBV29-1	CSVEALPTDTQYF
TRBJ2-1	TRBV10-3	CAISEGASSYNEQFF
TRBJ2-3	TRBV7-2	CASSPPSGYRTDTQYF
TRBJ2-7	TRBV7-2	CASSVGSDYEQYF
TRBJ2-5	TRBV20-1	CSARTSGLAETQYF
TRBJ1-5	TRBV29-1	CSVIIRDSNQPQHF
TRBJ2-5	TRBV20-1	CSAPAMRYLNEQYF
TRBJ2-7	TRBV9	CASSPGTWNEQYF
TRBJ1-2	TRBV2	CASSDDNDGYTF
TRBJ1-2	TRBV5-1	CASSLNYNTYGYTF
TRBJ1-6	TRBV20-1	CSAPVQGTPHNSPLHF
TRBJ2-7	TRBV4-2	CASSQDLGGLNEQYF
TRBJ1-1	TRBV15	CATSVGAGGVTNTEAFF